Listed below are T cell receptor beta chains from one sample, sequenced in a study of lung T cells in sarcoidosis with Löfgren's syndrome. TCRdb analysed the reads with MiXCR anew, one entry per CDR3 protein. The table shows 15,000 to 25,000 distinct CDR3 sequences, with around 20% occurring only once. Sequences were obtained from CD4+ T cells from bronchoalveolar lavage. The receptor set was obtained from a human donor with sarcoidosis (Löfgren's syndrome or another form), or a control subject (not recorded which). The CDR3 runs from the conserved cysteine through the conserved F or W. The order of the fields is J gene, D gene, clone size, V gene, CDR3 protein, CDR3 DNA. D genes are given only for firm matches. Some rows have no size entry. The others give once, few or many, or a class for an expanded clone.

>TRBJ1-3|NA|NA|TRBV9
CASSVEEPGNTIYF
TGTGCCAGCAGCGTAGAGGAACCTGGAAACACCATATATTTT
>TRBJ2-6|NA|NA|TRBV7-2
CVSSLNRGTGANVLTF
TGTGTCAGCAGCTTAAATCGGGGGACTGGGGCCAACGTCCTGACTTTC
>TRBJ2-7|NA|many|TRBV28
CASQRASRSIEQYF
TGTGCCAGTCAAAGGGCTAGCCGGTCGATCGAGCAGTACTTC
>TRBJ1-4|NA|many|TRBV25-1
CASSEAGQTNEKLFF
TGTGCCAGCAGTGAGGCGGGACAAACGAATGAAAAACTGTTTTTT
>TRBJ2-1|TRBD1|many|TRBV7-9
CASSPGQPYSYNEQFF
TGTGCCAGCAGCCCGGGACAGCCCTACTCCTACAATGAGCAGTTCTTC
>TRBJ2-2|NA|NA|TRBV6-4
CASRLGHRTGELFF
TGTGCCAGCAGGCTTGGGCACAGGACCGGGGAGCTGTTTTTT
>TRBJ1-3|NA|NA|TRBV19
CASSIEGRGNTIYF
TGTGCCAGTAGTATAGAAGGCAGAGGAAACACCATATATTTT
>TRBJ2-2|TRBD1|NA|TRBV5-1
CASSPDRDTVTGELFF
TGCGCCAGCAGCCCGGACAGGGATACTGTCACCGGGGAGCTGTTTTTT
>TRBJ1-5|NA|many|TRBV20-1
CSALDPRNQPQHF
TGCAGTGCTTTGGACCCCCGAAATCAGCCCCAGCATTTT
>TRBJ2-1|NA|medium-sized|TRBV28
CASSTPRGSYNEQFF
TGTGCCAGCAGTACCCCCCGGGGCTCCTACAATGAGCAGTTCTTC
>TRBJ2-3|NA|medium-sized|TRBV20-1
CSASSLGSPWTDTQYF
TGCAGTGCTAGTAGTTTAGGAAGCCCCTGGACAGATACGCAGTATTTT
>TRBJ2-5|NA|NA|TRBV30
CAWSPGGLKTQYF
TGTGCCTGGAGCCCCGGCGGGCTAAAGACCCAGTACTTC
>TRBJ2-1|TRBD2|NA|TRBV19
CASTPSGTRWNEQSF
TGTGCCAGTACTCCTAGCGGGACCAGGTGGAATGAGCAGTCCTTC
>TRBJ1-1|TRBD1|medium-sized|TRBV20-1
CSASGQENTEAFF
TGCAGTGCTAGTGGACAGGAGAACACTGAAGCTTTCTTT
>TRBJ2-1|NA|NA|TRBV3-1
CARFGHFQNEQFF
TGTGCCCGCTTCGGACATTTTCAGAATGAGCAGTTCTTC
>TRBJ2-4|NA|many|TRBV20-1
CSASGLGSLAKNIQYF
TGCAGTGCTAGTGGATTAGGGAGTTTAGCCAAAAACATTCAGTACTTC
>TRBJ2-1|TRBD2|many|TRBV7-3
CASSPRTSGRLENEQFF
TGTGCCAGCAGCCCCCGGACTAGCGGGAGGTTGGAAAATGAGCAGTTCTTC
>TRBJ2-7|NA|many|TRBV14
CASSPPRVRYEQYF
TGTGCCAGCAGTCCACCCAGGGTTCGCTACGAGCAGTACTTC
>TRBJ1-1|NA|few|TRBV19
CASSMWSGGGTEAFF
TGTGCCAGTAGTATGTGGTCGGGAGGGGGGACTGAAGCTTTCTTT
>TRBJ2-3|NA|medium-sized|TRBV20-1
CSALGNTDTQYF
TGCAGTGCTTTGGGAAACACAGATACGCAGTATTTT
>TRBJ2-7|NA|many|TRBV7-2
CASSLASGAGEQYF
TGTGCCAGCAGCTTAGCCTCAGGGGCGGGCGAGCAGTACTTC
>TRBJ2-1|TRBD1|medium-sized|TRBV7-2
CASSRDRHNEQFF
TGTGCCAGCAGCCGGGACAGACACAATGAGCAGTTCTTC
>TRBJ2-7|NA|few|TRBV14
CASSQSSGPYEQYF
TGTGCCAGCAGCCAATCGAGCGGGCCCTACGAGCAGTACTTC
>TRBJ2-1|TRBD2|few|TRBV5-4
CASSLSGRVNNEQFF
TGTGCCAGCAGCCTTAGCGGGAGAGTAAACAATGAGCAGTTCTTC
>TRBJ2-5|TRBD2|medium-sized|TRBV6-1
CASTSTSGAQETQYF
TGTGCCAGCACCTCGACTAGCGGGGCGCAAGAGACCCAGTACTTC
>TRBJ2-1|TRBD2|medium-sized|TRBV15
CATSRELAGTYNEQFF
TGTGCCACCAGCAGGGAATTAGCGGGGACATACAATGAGCAGTTCTTC
>TRBJ1-1|NA|NA|TRBV4-2
CASGQEMNTEAFF
TGTGCCAGCGGCCAAGAAATGAACACCGAAGCTTTCTTT
>TRBJ2-5|NA|NA|TRBV6-9
CDSSYSNSVGRRETQYF
TGTGACAGCAGTTACTCGAATAGTGTGGGGCGCCGGGAGACCCAGTACTTC
>TRBJ2-3|NA|medium-sized|TRBV20-1
CSARAGLPTTDTQYF
TGCAGTGCTAGAGCCGGACTTCCCACCACAGATACGCAGTATTTT
>TRBJ2-7|TRBD2|NA|TRBV5-1
CASSLSGTSSYEQYF
TGCGCCAGCAGCCTATCCGGGACTAGCTCCTACGAGCAGTACTTC
>TRBJ2-5|NA|many|TRBV20-1
CSARNPGPRVPAQYF
TGCAGTGCTAGAAACCCCGGACCCCGGGTTCCCGCACAGTACTTC
>TRBJ2-1|TRBD1|few|TRBV5-1
CASSLTTGQGHNEQFF
TGCGCCAGCAGCTTGACAACGGGACAGGGTCACAATGAGCAGTTCTTC
>TRBJ2-7|NA|medium-sized|TRBV6-1
CASSRGAVYEQYF
TGTGCCAGCAGTCGGGGGGCGGTCTACGAGCAGTACTTC
>TRBJ1-2|TRBD1|many|TRBV28
CASSLGQGGGYTF
TGTGCCAGCAGTCTAGGACAGGGGGGAGGCTACACCTTC
>TRBJ1-1|NA|medium-sized|TRBV6-2/TRBV6-3
CASSPWRTPNTEAFF
TGTGCCAGCAGTCCCTGGAGGACACCGAACACTGAAGCTTTCTTT